This T cell receptor (beta chain) comes out of a study of T-cell reconstitution after alpha-beta-depleted transplantation in children. This sample's TCRbeta library carried unique molecular identifier barcodes. TCRdb called the PCR reads again in MiXCR, with one record for every CDR3 protein. Of 90,000 to 100,000 distinct CDR3 sequences listed, 20% to 25% are singletons. V lost 0 bases and J 5 bases, leaving 19 bases between the germline ends. CDR3 length equals 17 residues. CDR1 LNHNV and CDR2 YYDKDF come from the germline V gene (reference sequence). Notes on the study in general: Diversity and T-cell counts at one year after transplant derived mostly from new T cells.

This clonotype has only a few counts. Its antigen remains unidentified. The source of this sequence is a boy between 2 and 10 years old with acute lymphoblastic leukemia, due to receive a stem cell transplant. This chain joins TRBV15 and TRBJ2-5; possibly TRBD1 for D (5 bases). Sequencing was performed on PBMCs, taken before TCRalphabeta/CD19-depleted stem cell transplant. CDR3 DNA: TGTGCCACCAGCAGAGATTATGTAGGGGCCGGGCGCGAGACCCAGTACTTC. This sequence encodes CATSRDYVGAGRETQYF.